A selection of T cell receptor beta chains follows, all from one sample in a study of cytomegalovirus exposure and HLA in healthy donors. Sequencing used immunoSEQ multiplex PCR; TCRdb keeps in-frame clones, though not all of them. The sample holds around 230,000 clones, about 85% seen once. Sequencing was done on a sample of PBMCs. These receptors all come from a girl aged 2-15 years in good health and CMV-seronegative. Both conserved end residues are trimmed from each CDR3.

>TRBV19|TRBJ1-6
ASSITSSPLH
>TRBV2|TRBJ1-2
ASKTPAPEGT
>TRBV4-1|TRBJ2-7
ASSQGQGGNEQY
>TRBV11-2|TRBJ1-1
ASSFQPGGTEAF
>TRBV4-1|TRBJ2-1
ASSRSTSGRDEQF
>TRBV30|TRBJ2-5
AWSGGHRETQY
>TRBV4-1|TRBJ2-2
ASSQDWSSGGLNTGELF
>TRBV6-5|TRBJ2-7
ASSSLWASYEQY
>TRBV10-1|TRBJ2-7
ASSEAGGPYEQY
>TRBV6-1|TRBJ1-2
ASSIGGRYGYT
>TRBV6-5|TRBJ1-6
ASRTDRGISPLH
>TRBV7-3|TRBJ2-1
ASSTAGGEQF
>TRBV4-2|TRBJ1-5
ASSQDYSNQPQH
>TRBV9|TRBJ1-2
ASSEGGRHSNYGYT
>TRBV7-9|TRBJ1-1
SSSRIPKVEDTEAF
>TRBV19|TRBJ1-4
ASSIPGQIGLF
>TRBV11-3|TRBJ2-2
ASSFGQHPGELF
>TRBV4-2|TRBJ2-1
ASTPRSGGDEQF
>TRBV10-3|TRBJ2-1
AISESLTSGGSEQF
>TRBV18|TRBJ2-7
ASSRTDTSYEQY
>TRBV27|TRBJ2-7
ASSYDRSYEQY
>TRBV7-9|TRBJ2-7
ASSLASSGTPEQY
>TRBV7-3|TRBJ1-1
ASSLKAGNTEAF
>TRBV29-1|TRBJ2-3
SVVASGGRTDTQY
>TRBV6-1|TRBJ1-5
ASSEEGGIGQPQH
>TRBV21-1|TRBJ2-6
ASSTRGRGSGANVLT
>TRBV7-7|TRBJ1-1
ASSYRQGAEAF
>TRBV29-1|TRBJ2-5
SGLQGTETQY
>TRBV5-6|TRBJ2-1
ASSPPGRLYNEQF
>TRBV13|TRBJ1-3
ASSTRGRNTIY
>TRBV7-2|TRBJ2-7
ASSPRTSGRPLSYEQY
>TRBV5-3|TRBJ2-7
ARSHTGSYEQY
>TRBV5-1|TRBJ2-4
ASSTLLENIQY
>TRBV7-9|TRBJ2-2
ASSQINRSSNTGELF
>TRBV6-4|TRBJ2-1
ASSDSLAGVAGQF
>TRBV11-2|TRBJ2-5
ASSRGLAGGGETQY
>TRBV6-1|TRBJ1-1
AIRQGANTEAF
>TRBV15|TRBJ2-7
ATSRGAAGPPYEQY
>TRBV6-6|TRBJ1-1
ASSYSTGAGYTEAF
>TRBV2|TRBJ1-5
ASATAGTGYNQPQH
>TRBV5-1|TRBJ1-4
ASSFTGANEKLF
>TRBV30|NA
AWSGRPQTSGEQY
>TRBV30|TRBJ2-3
AWSVGGYTDTQY
>TRBV11-2|TRBJ2-1
ASSHGLGDYNEQF
>TRBV28|TRBJ1-5
ASSFRGYYQPQH
>TRBV7-2|TRBJ2-5
ASSLAISGGSRAETQY
>TRBV4-2|TRBJ1-1
ASSQPDRNTEAF
>TRBV27|TRBJ1-5
ASSLFPTGGPQH
>TRBV11-2|TRBJ2-2
ASSLARTGNTGELF
>TRBV6-6|TRBJ2-2
ASSYPLAGVPSELF
>TRBV4-1|TRBJ2-3
ASSAQGQDTQY
>TRBV29-1|TRBJ2-6
SVEDGRSGANVLT
>TRBV7-2|TRBJ2-3
ASSLGLATDTQY
>TRBV10-3|TRBJ2-5
AISGTSGGAFSRQETQY
>TRBV27|TRBJ2-1
ASSLYGLLLEQF
>TRBV7-9|TRBJ1-5
SSSLAIGGERSNQPQH